This TCR beta chain appears in the sequencing data of a study of response to subunit inactivated influenza vaccine. V lost 5 bases to trimming and J lost 7 bases, with 15 bases between them. The CDR3 is 13 residues long. CDR1 and CDR2 (germline): SQVTM, ANQGSEA. This clonotype was recorded a few times. The antigen is not known. General study findings and limits: That few new T cells are recruited by each seasonal influenza vaccination was the authors' suggestion.

Using its own MiXCR run on the RT-PCR reads, TCRdb lists one record per CDR3 protein. The data show more than 200,000 distinct CDR3 sequences, 9% to 15% seen once. The chain is built from TRBV29-1 and TRBJ2-1; the D gene is possibly TRBD1 (5 bases). This sequence was found in a man aged 45-65 years who received an inactivated influenza vaccine. Sequencing used non-naive T cells sorted from PBMCs, obtained less than 15 days before vaccination. The CDR3 here is CSVSGASWNEQFF. CDR3 nucleotides: TGCAGCGTTTCTGGGGCCTCCTGGAATGAGCAGTTCTTC.